Following are 21 T cell receptor beta chains from one sample sequenced in a study of CD4 T cell repertoires in COVID-19. Sequencing was done directly on freshly isolated, uncultured memory T cells. The data were produced by immunoSEQ multiplex PCR, yet TCRdb's version contains in-frame clones alone and is incomplete. The sample lists about 22,000 clones; more than 75% were seen once. The sample consisted of central memory CD4+ T cells from blood, taken before the COVID-19 pandemic. The receptors come from a human donor who had COVID-19.

This clone showed up just a few times. This chain uses TRBV6-5 with TRBJ2-2, with 9 positions matching TRBD1. The CDR3 is 16 residues long. The J segment lost 1 base and the V segment lost 4 bases, leaving 4 bases of the junction unmatched. Looked up from germline, CDR1 is MNHEY and CDR2 is SVGAGI. The DNA of the CDR3 is TGTGCCAGCAGTTGGGAGACAGGGGGGAACACCGGGGAGCTGTTTTTT. As protein: CASSWETGGNTGELFF.

The chain joins TRBV29-1 to TRBJ1-3, with D uncertain. There are 13 residues in the CDR3. Germline CDR1 reads SQVTM; CDR2 reads ANQGSEA. Trimming took off 5 bases at V and 0 bases at J, with 8 bases between the two ends. The CDR3 sequence is CSVSTSSGNTIYF. The CDR3 DNA follows: TGCAGCGTTTCCACATCCTCTGGAAACACCATATATTTT.

This chain joins TRBV10-1 and TRBJ2-2, with 9 bases aligning to TRBD1. Germline V lookup: CDR1 WNHNN, CDR2 SYGVQD (reference sequence). This CDR3 has 15 residues. Losses at the gene ends were 6 bases for V and 5 bases for J; bases not matched to a gene: 7. The CDR3 spells CASSSGTGRTGELFF. The CDR3 DNA follows: TGCGCCAGCAGCTCCGGGACAGGGAGAACCGGGGAGCTGTTTTTT.

The table lists this clone with a count of one. The chain employs TRBV5-1 and TRBJ1-1; 7 bases are shared with TRBD1. Looked up from germline, CDR1 is SGHRS and CDR2 is YFSETQ. With 4 bases clipped from V and 3 bases from J, the junction kept 3 bases outside the gene matches. The CDR3 totals 13 residues. The CDR3 DNA reads as TGCGCCAGCAGCCCCAGGGGGGACACTGAAGCTTTCTTT. Its protein product is CASSPRGDTEAFF.

This clone was counted a few times. The chain uses TRBV6-6 and TRBJ2-7; TRBD1 matches at 9 bases. V lost 7 bases, J lost 1 base, and 11 bases stayed unmatched. CDR1 MNHNY and CDR2 SVGAGI come from the germline V gene (reference sequence). The CDR3 totals 16 residues. In nucleotides, the CDR3 is TGTGCCAGCACCGTAACCCGGACAGGGGCGTCCTACGAGCAGTACTTC. Amino acid sequence: CASTVTRTGASYEQYF.

The sample holds a few counts of this clone. The V and J genes are TRBV12-5 and TRBJ2-3; TRBD2 agrees at 10 bases. This CDR3 is built from 20 residues. Germline CDR1 and CDR2: LGHNT and FRNRAP. J lost 4 bases, V lost 0 bases, and 16 bases had no gene match. The CDR3 region is CASGLVRGTELAGVPDTQYF. Written as DNA, the CDR3 is TGTGCTAGTGGTTTGGTACGGGGGACAGAGCTAGCGGGAGTCCCAGATACGCAGTATTTT.

The chain recombines TRBV13 with TRBJ2-5; D remains unclear. V was trimmed by 5 bases and J by 5 bases, leaving 6 bases between them. This CDR3 is 11 amino acids long. Germline V gene data show CDR1 as PRHDT and CDR2 as FYEKMQ (reference sequence). CDR3 loop: CASSPRETQYF. CDR3 bases: TGTGCCAGCAGCCCTCGGGAGACCCAGTACTTC.

The rearrangement links TRBV5-6 to TRBJ2-7, with a weak D call TRBD2 (6 bases). The germline gives CDR1 SGHDT, CDR2 YYEEEE. Trimming removed 4 bases at V and 7 bases at J, with 15 bases between. The CDR3 length is 13 residues. The CDR3 is CASSPRRAGEQYF. The CDR3 DNA reads TGTGCCAGCAGCCCCCGGAGGGCAGGGGAGCAGTACTTC.

As to this clone: The limits of the CDR3 on the DNA are not certain, so only TCRdb's listed CDR3 is given. The CDR3 sequence: CARPHCASSFPRVEQPQHF. The rearrangement uses TRBV28 and TRBJ1-5; no DNA check was done on the table's D call, TRBD1. Germline lookup yields CDR1 MDHEN and CDR2 SYDVKM. The CDR3 extends over 19 residues, inclusive of both ends.

The chain joins TRBV19 to TRBJ2-2, with 13 bases that match TRBD2. V was pared by 4 bases and J by 5 bases, with 4 bases of the junction left unmatched. Germline CDR1 LNHDA, CDR2 SQIVND (reference sequence). The CDR3 has 16 residues. The CDR3 DNA is TGTGCCAGTAGTAAACTAGCGGGAGGGGGAACCGGGGAGCTGTTTTTT. Translating gives CASSKLAGGGTGELFF.

The chain couples TRBV28 to TRBJ1-2; the match to TRBD1 covers 9 bases. Per the germline V gene, CDR1 is MDHEN and CDR2 is SYDVKM. The CDR3 spans 14 residues. Trimming removed 6 bases from V and 8 bases from J; junction bases left unmatched: 10. DNA of the CDR3: TGTGCCAGCAGGGCCCCCGGGACAGGGAAGGGCTACACCTTC. It encodes CASRAPGTGKGYTF.

This chain links TRBV7-2 with TRBJ2-7; 8 nucleotides agree with TRBD1. The germline V gene has CDR1 SGHTA and CDR2 FQGNSA. Unmatched junction bases numbered 14, after V lost 5 bases and J lost 2 bases. The length of the CDR3 is 17 residues. The CDR3 DNA reads TGTGCCAGCAGCCACGAAGCTCGGACAGGGCCCCCCTACGAGCAGTACTTC. Protein product: CASSHEARTGPPYEQYF. Full variable domain (missing parts from reference TRBV7-2 and TRBJ2-7): GAGVSQSPSNKVTEKGKDVELRCDPISGHTALYWYRQSLGQGLEFLIYFQGNSAPDKSGLPSDRFSAERTGGSVSTLTIQRTQQEDSAVYLCASSHEARTGPPYEQYFGPGTRLTVT.

The chain has TRBV11-2 and TRBJ2-5, with 7 bases fitting TRBD1. Trimming took 4 bases from V and 1 from J; bases not matched to a gene: 9. CDR3 length: 16 amino acids. Germline CDR1 is SGHAT and CDR2 is FQNNGV. CDR3 in DNA: TGTGCCAGCAGCTGGGGGACAGCGAGGGGCCAAGAGACCCAGTACTTC. Translating gives CASSWGTARGQETQYF.

V and J are TRBV18 and TRBJ2-5; D is uncertain. The germline V gene has CDR1 KGHSH and CDR2 LQKENI. V shed 3 bases and J shed 5 bases, with 10 bases lying between them. The CDR3 is 13 amino acids. The CDR3 sequence is CASSPTWSETQYF. The CDR3 bases are TGTGCCAGCTCACCCACCTGGAGTGAGACCCAGTACTTC.

The gene calls are TRBV11-3 and TRBJ2-3, with 10 positions matching TRBD2. J was trimmed by 3 bases and V by 8 bases; bases with no gene match: 14. Germline loops: CDR1 SGHNT, CDR2 YENEEA. This CDR3 comprises 17 residues. DNA for the CDR3: TGTGCCAGCTCTCTCGGGAAGCGGGAGGGTGTTACAGATACGCAGTATTTT. It codes for CASSLGKREGVTDTQYF. Together with reference TRBV11-3 and TRBJ2-3, the CDR3 gives the full variable domain: EAGVVQSPRYKIIEKKQPVAFWCNPISGHNTLYWYLQNLGQGPELLIRYENEEAVDDSQLPKDRFSAERLKGVDSTLKIQPAELGDSAVYLCASSLGKREGVTDTQYFGPGTRLTVL.

CDR3 in DNA: TGCGCCAGCAGCTTGTTCGAGAACACAGATACGCAGTATTTT. This gives the protein CASSLFENTDTQYF. This chain connects TRBV5-1 to TRBJ2-3; D not certain. Trimming pared 1 base from V and 2 bases from J, leaving 8 bases between. The CDR3 spans 14 residues. From germline, CDR1 is SGHRS and CDR2 YFSETQ.

Worth noting for this clone: Other DNA sequences of this sample code for an identical CDR3. The chain is built from TRBV9 and TRBJ1-2; D not certain. The germline V and J ends were trimmed by 3 bases and 0 bases, with 12 bases remaining between them. Germline V lookup: CDR1 SGDLS, CDR2 YYNGEE. The CDR3 has 15 residues. CDR3 in DNA: TGTGCCAGCAGCGCCCCCGGAGCCACTAACTATGGCTACACCTTC. Residues: CASSAPGATNYGYTF. Together with reference TRBV9 and TRBJ1-2, the CDR3 gives the full variable domain: DSGVTQTPKHLITATGQRVTLRCSPRSGDLSVYWYQQSLDQGLQFLIQYYNGEERAKGNILERFSAQQFPDLHSELNLSSLELGDSALYFCASSAPGATNYGYTFGSGTRLTVV.

The genes are TRBV7-9 and TRBJ1-1, with TRBD1 as a possible D gene (6 bases). CDR3 length: 14 residues. Trimming left V 1 base short and J 3 bases short, with 9 bases between. In germline, CDR1 is SEHNR, CDR2 FQNEAQ (reference sequence). The CDR3 nucleotides read TGTGCCAGCAGCTTAGAAGGGGGGGACACTGAAGCTTTCTTT. Translated: CASSLEGGDTEAFF.

This rearrangement joins TRBV28 to TRBJ2-3; TRBD2 matches at 10 bases. V lost 6 bases, J lost 1 base, and 4 bases stayed unmatched. The CDR3 is made up of 15 amino acids. CDR1 is MDHEN, CDR2 SYDVKM, per germline. For the CDR3, the DNA is TGTGCCAGCAGAACTAGCGGGAAAGGCACAGATACGCAGTATTTT. Encoded protein: CASRTSGKGTDTQYF.

The rearrangement links TRBV7-9 to TRBJ2-1, with TRBD2 matching 9 bases. After removal of 3 bases from V and 7 bases from J, the junction contained 10 bases not matched to a gene. The V gene's germline CDR1 is SEHNR and CDR2 FQNEAQ (reference sequence). The CDR3 runs 16 residues. DNA for the CDR3: TGTGCCAGCAGCTTTACGCGGGAGGGCCGGGGGAATGAGCAGTTCTTC. Its translation: CASSFTREGRGNEQFF.

A single count supports this clone. The chain couples TRBV11-2 to TRBJ2-2; 11 positions agree with TRBD2. CDR1 and CDR2 (germline): SGHAT, FQNNGV. The V gene end was trimmed by 5 bases and the J gene end by 4 bases; junction bases not matched to a gene: 12. The CDR3 runs to 18 residues. CDR3 region: CASSPRPVAGGSTGELFF. The CDR3 DNA reads TGTGCCAGCAGCCCCCGCCCGGTAGCGGGGGGGAGCACCGGGGAGCTGTTTTTT.